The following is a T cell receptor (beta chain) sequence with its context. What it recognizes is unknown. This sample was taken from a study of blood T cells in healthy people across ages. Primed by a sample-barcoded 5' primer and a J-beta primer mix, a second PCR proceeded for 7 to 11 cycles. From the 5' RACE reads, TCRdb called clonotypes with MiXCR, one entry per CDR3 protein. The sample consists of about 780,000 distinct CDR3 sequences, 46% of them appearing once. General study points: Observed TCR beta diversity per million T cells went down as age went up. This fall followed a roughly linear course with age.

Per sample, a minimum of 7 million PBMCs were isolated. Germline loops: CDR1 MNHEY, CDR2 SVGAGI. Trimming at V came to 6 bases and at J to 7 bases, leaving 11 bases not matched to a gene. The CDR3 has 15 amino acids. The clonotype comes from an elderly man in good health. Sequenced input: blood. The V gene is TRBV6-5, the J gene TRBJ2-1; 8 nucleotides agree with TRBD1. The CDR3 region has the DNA TGTGCCAGCAGCCCCAGGGGGCGAGTTCTTAATGAGCAGTTCTTC. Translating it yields CASSPRGRVLNEQFF.